This T cell receptor (beta chain) was sequenced during a study of T cell changes during pregnancy in multiple sclerosis. The V segment lost 4 bases and the J segment 4 bases; nucleotides outside the gene matches: 3. CDR3 length: 14 amino acids. Per germline, CDR1 SGHDT and CDR2 YYEEEE. Data came from immunoSEQ multiplex PCR; TCRdb stores just in-frame clones and leaves some out. The sample includes 30,000 or so clones, about nine tenths of them seen just once. The source of this sequence is a female donor with multiple sclerosis, enrolled in a pregnancy study. The material was CD8+ T cells from peripheral blood mononuclear cells, obtained in the first trimester of pregnancy. The rearrangement links TRBV5-6 to TRBJ2-7, with 12 bases lining up with TRBD2. CDR3 sequence (DNA): TGTGCCAGCAGCAGACTAGCGGGAGCGTACGAGCAGTACTTC. Translation: CASSRLAGAYEQYF.